This T cell receptor beta chain was recorded in a study of blood T cell repertoires in COVID-19. Study details: The study drew acute and convalescent COVID-19 samples from the United States, Italy and Spain. PBMCs, B-cell-depleted T cells, or T cells were the source of the cDNA or gDNA that made up the material.

Libraries were prepared by immunoSEQ multiplex PCR; TCRdb keeps only in-frame clonotypes and omits some of them. Found here are about 56,000 clones, approximately 88% of them singletons; the top ten hold around 18%. CDR1 is SNHLY and CDR2 is FYNNEI in the germline V gene. The CDR3 consists of 14 residues. Trimming shortened V by 7 bases and J by 2 bases, and 13 bases separated the two germline ends. This clone showed up just once. The TCR was taken from a human donor in a cohort sampled during active COVID-19. The material sequenced was peripheral blood. The V call is TRBV2, the J call TRBJ2-3, with D hard to call. In DNA, the CDR3 is TGTGCCAGCATCGCTGGCCATTTCACAGATACGCAGTATTTT. Amino acid sequence: CASIAGHFTDTQYF.